These 28 T cell receptor beta chains share one sample of origin, sequenced in a study of a mutant IDH1 vaccine in newly diagnosed glioma (dated by TCRdb to the early 2020s). The library was generated by the immunoSEQ multiplex PCR assay. TCRdb provides this immuneACCESS table in a form limited to in-frame rearrangements. Some clones are lacking; in checked studies, under half of them reflect an unresolved V gene, and why the rest are absent is not known. Counted in this sample were around 80,000 clones; more than 80% of them appeared once. The ten top clones hold 0.75% to 0.95% of the sample. This sample's time point label indicates: week 23, last vaccination. Every vaccine dose consisted of 300 ug of a 20-mer mutant IDH1 peptide in Montanide, administered subcutaneously together with topical imiquimod. For these receptors, no antigen is known. The sample in question was PBMCs, obtained from a glioma patient whose treatment included an IDH1 peptide vaccine. Receptors originate from a woman aged 50 to 60 with glioma.

V gene TRBV29-1 combines with J gene TRBJ2-1; D possibly corresponds to TRBD1 (7 bases). CDR1 SQVTM and CDR2 ANQGSEA come from the germline V gene. V was shortened by 6 bases and J by 1 base, with 10 bases between the two germline ends. This CDR3 region has 13 residues. Here the CDR3 DNA reads TGCAGCGTCAGGGGGGTTTCCTACAATGAGCAGTTCTTC. It codes for CSVRGVSYNEQFF.

J is TRBJ2-2 and V is TRBV25-1; D is possibly TRBD1 or TRBD2 (5 bases each). Looked up from germline, CDR1 is MGHDK and CDR2 is SYGVNS. The CDR3 runs 15 residues. Trimming removed 5 bases from V and 4 bases from J, with 14 bases in between. This chain's CDR3 is CASSRGTAGTGELFF. The CDR3 DNA is TGTGCCAGCAGTCGAGGGACGGCGGGCACCGGGGAGCTGTTTTTT. The complete variable domain, with remaining parts taken from reference TRBV25-1 and TRBJ2-2, reads EADIYQTPRYLVIGTGKKITLECSQTMGHDKMYWYQQDPGMELHLIHYSYGVNSTEKGDLSSESTVSRIRTEHFPLTLESARPSHTSQYLCASSRGTAGTGELFFGEGSRLTVL.

The chain carries TRBV27 and TRBJ2-1; D gene uncertain. The CDR3 covers 14 residues. V was trimmed by 8 bases and J by 0 bases, leaving 11 bases between them. The germline gives CDR1 MNHEY, CDR2 SMNVEV (reference sequence). The CDR3 DNA reads as TGTGCCAGCGGCAGGCATAGCTCCTACAATGAGCAGTTCTTC. Amino acid sequence: CASGRHSSYNEQFF.

The chain employs TRBV27 and TRBJ2-3; D gene uncertain. This CDR3 region has 12 residues. Germline CDR1 reads MNHEY; CDR2 reads SMNVEV (reference sequence). The ends were cut back, 4 bases at V and 6 bases at J, with 8 bases in the middle. Here the CDR3 reads CASSSPVDTQYF. DNA of the CDR3: TGTGCCAGCAGTTCCCCTGTGGATACGCAGTATTTT.

As regards this clone: Other DNA sequences in this sample translate to the same CDR3. CDR3 region: CASSRDRSNQPQHF. In DNA form, the CDR3 reads TGTGCCAGCAGTCGGGACAGGAGCAATCAGCCCCAGCATTTT. The chain combines TRBV27 with TRBJ1-5, with 8 bases matching TRBD1. The CDR3 runs to 14 residues. CDR1 and CDR2 from the germline V gene are MNHEY and SMNVEV (reference sequence). Trimming at V came to 5 bases and at J to 1 base, leaving 1 base not matched to a gene.

This clone was seen only once. This sequence joins TRBV5-5 and TRBJ2-1; D gene uncertain. The germline gives CDR1 SGHKS, CDR2 YYEKEE (reference sequence). This CDR3 is built from 12 residues. Trimming stripped 2 bases from V and 14 bases from J, with 14 bases between. This chain's CDR3 is CASSFDRWGEFF. The DNA of the CDR3 is TGTGCCAGCAGCTTCGACCGCTGGGGTGAGTTCTTC. Full variable domain (missing parts from reference TRBV5-5 and TRBJ2-1): DAGVTQSPTHLIKTRGQQVTLRCSPISGHKSVSWYQQVLGQGPQFIFQYYEKEERGRGNFPDRFSARQFPNYSSELNVNALLLGDSALYLCASSFDRWGEFFGPGTRLTVL.

V and J are TRBV2 and TRBJ2-4, with a possible D match to TRBD2 (5 bases). Germline V gene lookup returns CDR1 SNHLY and CDR2 FYNNEI. The V end lost 8 bases, the J end lost 0 bases, and 17 bases lay between the germline ends. The CDR3 contains 16 residues. Written as DNA, the CDR3 is TGTGCCAGCTCTTCTGGGAGTCCCCTAGCCAAAAACATTCAGTACTTC. It is translated as CASSSGSPLAKNIQYF.

The rearrangement links TRBV18 to TRBJ2-5; 7 bases fit TRBD1. Germline trimming cut 3 bases from V and 3 bases from J; bases unmatched to any gene: 4. The CDR3 is 14 residues long. Germline V gene lookup returns CDR1 KGHSH and CDR2 LQKENI. CDR3 in DNA: TGTGCCAGCTCACCCTCGACAGGGAAAGAGACCCAGTACTTC. It specifies CASSPSTGKETQYF.

J is TRBJ2-1 and V is TRBV19, with 10 bases matching TRBD2. Germline assignment: CDR1 LNHDA and CDR2 SQIVND (reference sequence). The length of the CDR3 is 15 residues. J gave up 4 bases and V 5 bases, and 5 bases lay outside the gene matches. The CDR3 loop is CASSPTSGHYNEQFF. The CDR3 nucleotides read TGTGCCAGTAGTCCGACTAGCGGGCATTACAATGAGCAGTTCTTC.

The chain combines TRBV10-1 with TRBJ1-1; D perhaps matches TRBD1 (5 bases). V was trimmed by 6 bases and J by 2 bases, leaving 16 bases between them. Germline CDR1 reads WNHNN; CDR2 reads SYGVQD (reference sequence). The CDR3 runs 15 residues. In DNA form, the CDR3 reads TGCGCCAGCAGGCCCGCGCGGGGGTTAAACACTGAAGCTTTCTTT. Its translation: CASRPARGLNTEAFF.

The chain couples TRBV2 to TRBJ2-7, with TRBD1 matching over 10 bases. V shed 4 bases and J 4 bases; nucleotides not matched to a gene: 10. The germline gives CDR1 SNHLY, CDR2 FYNNEI. The CDR3 spans 16 residues. CDR3 DNA sequence: TGTGCCAGCAGTGCACACGACAGGGGGCTGGCGTACGAGCAGTACTTC. Translating it yields CASSAHDRGLAYEQYF.

The chain uses TRBV7-2 and TRBJ2-3, with TRBD2 matching 11 bases. Germline V CDR1 and CDR2: SGHTA, FQGNSA. V was pared by 5 bases and J by 5 bases, with 3 bases of the junction left unmatched. CDR3 length: 14 amino acids. CDR3 DNA: TGTGCCAGCAGCACCGGACTAGCGGGAGATACGCAGTATTTT. The encoded protein is CASSTGLAGDTQYF.

The gene calls are TRBV10-2 and TRBJ2-1, with D possibly TRBD2 on 6 matching bases. The V gene's germline CDR1 is WSHSY and CDR2 SAAADI. V was trimmed by 11 bases and J by 8 bases, leaving 25 bases between them. CDR3 length: 15 amino acids. CDR3 loop: CAENGLGGKSHEQFF. The CDR3 coding sequence is TGCGCCGAAAACGGCCTTGGCGGGAAATCGCATGAGCAGTTCTTC.

This chain uses TRBV28 with TRBJ1-5; D remains ambiguous. The CDR3 extends over 15 amino acids. Germline lookup yields CDR1 MDHEN and CDR2 SYDVKM. Trimming stripped 1 base from V and 1 base from J, with 8 bases between. The CDR3 DNA reads as TGTGCCAGCAGTTTATCCCCGGACAGCAATCAGCCCCAGCATTTT. Protein product: CASSLSPDSNQPQHF.

The CDR3 nucleotides read TGTGCCATCGCTAGCTCTGGAAACACCATATATTTT. Its translation: CAIASSGNTIYF. The J gene is TRBJ1-3, the V gene TRBV10-3; unclear D gene. The CDR3 runs to 12 residues. From germline, CDR1 is ENHRY and CDR2 SYGVKD. The germline V and J ends were trimmed by 8 bases and 0 bases, with 5 bases remaining between them.

This clone was observed a single time. The V gene is TRBV5-1, the J gene TRBJ2-1; 13 nucleotides match TRBD2. Germline CDR1 SGHRS, CDR2 YFSETQ. This CDR3 has 18 amino acids. Trimming took 6 bases from V and 4 from J; bases not matched to a gene: 13. The CDR3 bases are TGCGCCAGCAACCTCTTAAGACTAGCGGGAGGTGAATACAATGAGCAGTTCTTC. Residues: CASNLLRLAGGEYNEQFF.

This clone was observed a handful of times. The chain combines TRBV4-1 with TRBJ2-3; no firm D call. The V gene lost 4 bases and the J gene lost 7 bases, with 15 bases spanning the gap. CDR3 length equals 14 residues. CDR1 and CDR2 from the germline V gene are MGHRA and YSYEKL. CDR3 protein: CASSPRAKDNTQYF. CDR3 nucleotides: TGCGCCAGCAGCCCCCGGGCGAAGGATAATACGCAGTATTTT.

The chain couples TRBV19 to TRBJ2-5, with 9 positions matching TRBD1. J gave up 1 base and V 6 bases, and 6 bases lay outside the gene matches. There are 15 residues in the CDR3. In germline, CDR1 is LNHDA, CDR2 SQIVND (reference sequence). The CDR3 nucleotides read TGTGCCAGTAGCACGACAGGGGGGGTCCAAGAGACCCAGTACTTC. As protein: CASSTTGGVQETQYF.

This chain joins TRBV2 and TRBJ1-2; no firm D call. The CDR3 sequence is 15 residues long. Germline values: CDR1 SNHLY, CDR2 FYNNEI. V was clipped by 1 base and J by 8 bases, with 17 bases between them. The CDR3 loop is CASSEVERRPYGYTF. CDR3 nucleotide sequence: TGTGCCAGCAGTGAAGTCGAGAGGAGACCATACGGCTACACCTTC. Full variable domain (outside the CDR3, taken from reference TRBV2 and TRBJ1-2): EPEVTQTPSHQVTQMGQEVILRCVPISNHLYFYWYRQILGQKVEFLVSFYNNEISEKSEIFDDQFSVERPDGSNFTLKIRSTKLEDSAMYFCASSEVERRPYGYTFGSGTRLTVV.

V and J are TRBV27 and TRBJ2-1, with 7 bases identical to TRBD2. This CDR3 is built from 16 residues. CDR1 is MNHEY and CDR2 is SMNVEV in the germline V gene (reference sequence). With 5 bases clipped from V and 6 bases from J, the junction kept 13 bases outside the gene matches. The CDR3 sequence is CASSLTSRRAGNEQFF. CDR3 DNA: TGTGCCAGCAGTCTGACTAGCCGACGGGCGGGCAATGAGCAGTTCTTC.

This chain uses TRBV2 with TRBJ2-1; 11 positions agree with TRBD2. J lost 2 bases, V lost 8 bases, and 2 bases had no gene match. The CDR3 totals 14 residues. Germline V CDR1 and CDR2: SNHLY, FYNNEI. The chain's CDR3 is CASGLAGTYNEQFF. Written as DNA, the CDR3 is TGTGCCAGCGGACTAGCGGGTACCTACAATGAGCAGTTCTTC.

This chain connects TRBV28 to TRBJ2-1, with unresolved D. Per the germline V gene, CDR1 is MDHEN and CDR2 is SYDVKM. The V gene lost 8 bases and the J gene lost 5 bases, with 7 bases spanning the gap. The CDR3 length is 11 residues. The CDR3 loop reads CASGEHNEQFF. As DNA, the CDR3 is TGTGCCAGCGGCGAACACAATGAGCAGTTCTTC.

This chain uses TRBV5-1 with TRBJ1-2, with 7 nucleotides matching TRBD1. The V and J ends lost 0 bases and 7 bases, in that order; junction bases with no gene match: 3. Germline V CDR1 and CDR2: SGHRS, YFSETQ. The CDR3 is 13 amino acids. The CDR3 sequence: CASSLDGTVGYTF. The CDR3 DNA sequence: TGCGCCAGCAGCTTGGATGGGACAGTTGGCTACACCTTC.

J is TRBJ2-1 and V is TRBV10-3, with D possibly matching TRBD2 (5 bases). Germline-derived CDR1 and CDR2 are ENHRY and SYGVKD. CDR3 length equals 17 residues. Trimming left V 0 bases short and J 2 bases short, with 14 bases between. CDR3 nucleotides: TGTGCCATCAGTGAGTCGAGGGCTGCCGCCACCTACAATGAGCAGTTCTTC. This gives the protein CAISESRAAATYNEQFF.

This clone was seen once. The gene calls are TRBV18 and TRBJ2-5; no clear D. CDR3 length: 17 amino acids. V lost 0 bases and J 2 bases, leaving 16 bases between the germline ends. The germline V gene encodes CDR1 KGHSH and CDR2 LQKENI. CDR3: CASSPPPLRAPQETQYF. CDR3 bases: TGTGCCAGCTCACCACCGCCCTTGCGAGCGCCTCAAGAGACCCAGTACTTC.

Only a few counts were recorded for this clone. V and J are TRBV30 and TRBJ2-1; tentatively, D is TRBD1 (6 bases). The V gene lost 0 bases and the J gene lost 5 bases, with 8 bases spanning the gap. Germline V gene lookup returns CDR1 GTSNPN and CDR2 SVGIG (reference sequence). This CDR3 spans 13 amino acids. The DNA of the CDR3 is TGTGCCTGGAGTGTAGGGGGAAACAATGAGCAGTTCTTC. Its protein product is CAWSVGGNNEQFF.

The V gene is TRBV5-1, the J gene TRBJ2-7; 11 bases are shared with TRBD1. The V and J ends lost 0 bases and 4 bases, in that order; junction bases with no gene match: 3. Germline V gene lookup returns CDR1 SGHRS and CDR2 YFSETQ. The CDR3 is 15 residues long. For the CDR3, the DNA is TGCGCCAGCAGCTTGGGGACAGGGGGCGCGTACGAGCAGTACTTC. This codes for CASSLGTGGAYEQYF.

This clone occurred once. The genes are TRBV27 and TRBJ2-2; D not resolved. The V gene lost 2 bases and the J gene lost 2 bases, with 9 bases spanning the gap. The CDR3 loop spans 15 amino acids. Germline V gene sequence: CDR1 MNHEY, CDR2 SMNVEV (reference sequence). The CDR3 region has the DNA TGTGCCAGCAGTTTACGGCACGGTAACACCGGGGAGCTGTTTTTT. Amino acids: CASSLRHGNTGELFF.